This T cell receptor beta chain is drawn from a study of siplizumab effects on memory and regulatory T cells (dated by TCRdb to about 2019). About the investigation overall: The effect of the anti-CD2 antibody siplizumab on alloreactive T-cell subsets was examined in allogeneic mixed lymphocyte reactions constructed from human PBMCs.

On the study overall, not on this receptor specifically: Whether proliferating Tregs from siplizumab cultures actually had suppressive function was not functionally confirmed. For roughly 75-97% of proliferating CD4+ or CD8+ clones, no naive or memory phenotype could be assigned. Sequences below about 10^-5 frequency were poorly captured, so only a minor fraction of alloreactive clones could be mapped to unstimulated subsets. Among mappable alloreactive CD4+ clones, the Treg-derived fraction averaged nearly 70% with siplizumab versus around 29% in control reactions. Greater diversity appeared to be present in unstimulated naive T cells than in memory T cells, and a substantial contribution to the alloresponse seemed to be made by naive cells. Siplizumab significantly lowered the cumulative frequency of alloreactive sequences that could be traced to unstimulated CD4+ memory T cells.

This clone was seen a few times. Its antigen remains undetermined. Nothing much larger sits one base from this clone, and base qualities are not available. V is clipped by 3 bases and J by 2 bases, and the sequence between their germline boundaries is 9 bases long. From the germline V gene (reference sequence), CDR1 is LNHDA and CDR2 is SQIVND. Including cysteine and phenylalanine, the CDR3 has 14 amino acids. Only CDR3 DNA remains: 42 bases, in frame from the first base. Library preparation employed the immunoSEQ multiplex PCR assay. The deep sequencing platform assayed around 95,000 TCR templates per sample. Genomic DNA extracted from sorted T cells was used for TCRbeta CDR3 sequencing. In the original analysis: The R programming language was used for clonal analysis of the TCRbeta CDR3 data. Unstimulated samples were compared with post-reaction CFSE-low samples to define alloreactive CD4+ and CD8+ clones. By matching sequences to the repertoires of sorted unstimulated Treg and non-Treg cells, each alloreactive CD4+ clone was assigned a regulatory or non-regulatory origin. TCRdb carries this immuneACCESS record with in-frame sequences only. Its versions omit some clonotypes, under half of them owing to an unresolved V gene in the studies checked, with the rest unexplained. V, J and clone size are those of that table, while D and trimming were read from the DNA. Counted in this sample were about 100,000 clones; about 94% of them appeared once. The ten largest clones add up to roughly 1.3% of the sample.

Sorted unstimulated T cells and proliferating T cells recovered from mixed lymphocyte reactions underwent TCRbeta CDR3 sequencing. Fresh whole blood from under 13 HLA-typed healthy donors was used as the source from which PBMCs were isolated. Unstimulated CD4+ non-regulatory T cells were FACS-sorted to map the origin of alloreactive clones. The chain couples TRBV19 to TRBJ2-3; D gene: possibly TRBD1, on 5 matching bases. Specimen: non-Treg CD4+ T cells sorted from blood. The cell subset or site label here, explained by the study, means: FACS-sorted unstimulated CD4+ non-regulatory T cells. This TCR derives from a human donor in good health. The CDR3 amino acid sequence is: CASSMGLLTDTQYF. The base sequence is TGTGCCAGTAGTATGGGGCTACTCACAGATACGCAGTATTTT.